This T cell receptor beta chain was captured in a study of identical twins. This clonotype was seen repeatedly, ten times or more. Its antigen is still unknown. Trimming cost V 1 base and J 8 bases; bases outside gene matches: 8. The germline V gene has CDR1 LGHNA and CDR2 YNFKEQ. CDR3 length: 17 amino acids. Each CDR3 protein gets one entry after TCRdb re-called the 5' RACE reads with MiXCR. The table includes about 790,000 distinct CDR3 sequences, 18% detected once. Study results and caveats: Whereas memory repertoires showed no such difference, abundant cord blood beta clonotypes carried fewer insertions.

The same data also went into a second study, on T cells expressing NK-cell markers.

The chain couples TRBV4-2 to TRBJ2-1; 13 nucleotides match TRBD2. The TCR was taken from a woman younger than 35 in good health. Sequenced sample: PBMCs. The CDR3 DNA is TGTGCCAGCAGCCAAGGGACTAGCGGGGGTTATGCGGATGAGCAGTTCTTC. Translating gives CASSQGTSGGYADEQFF.